The 8 T cell receptor beta chains listed next were all sequenced from one sample in a study of T cells after yellow fever vaccination. A single record per CDR3 protein comes from TCRdb applying MiXCR to the 5' RACE reads. This sample carries some 400,000 distinct CDR3 sequences, over 5% of them seen once, and the ten largest clones take about 15%. The specimen was PBMCs, collected 5 days after the yellow fever booster vaccination. The receptor set was obtained from a man aged 25-45 years who received the YFV17D yellow fever vaccine.

This clonotype came up many times. This chain uses TRBV20-1 with TRBJ2-2, with D tentatively TRBD1 (5 bases). CDR3 size: 13 residues. Deletions cut 6 bases from V and 1 base from J, with 9 bases between. Per the germline V gene, CDR1 is DFQATT and CDR2 is SNEGSKA (reference sequence). Here the CDR3 DNA reads TGCAGTGCAACACAGGAGAACACCGGGGAGCTGTTTTTT. As protein: CSATQENTGELFF.

This chain joins TRBV20-1 and TRBJ2-3, with 7 nucleotides matching TRBD2. Losses at the gene ends were 5 bases for V and 1 base for J; bases not matched to a gene: 6. Germline V gene lookup returns CDR1 DFQATT and CDR2 SNEGSKA (reference sequence). This CDR3 contains 14 residues. The CDR3 spells CSAQAGAGTDTQYF. In nucleotides, the CDR3 is TGCAGTGCTCAGGCGGGAGCGGGCACAGATACGCAGTATTTT.

In its sample, this clonotype was seen a few times. This sequence joins TRBV5-1 and TRBJ2-2, with D tentatively TRBD2 (6 bases). Germline V gives CDR1 SGHRS, CDR2 YFSETQ. V was trimmed by 0 bases and J by 5 bases, leaving 11 bases between them. The CDR3 is 15 amino acids. CDR3 in amino acids: CASSLEGGGTGELFF. The CDR3 DNA is TGCGCCAGCAGCTTGGAGGGAGGAGGGACCGGGGAGCTGTTTTTT. Combining the CDR3 with reference TRBV5-1 and TRBJ2-2 gives the whole variable domain KAGVTQTPRYLIKTRGQQVTLSCSPISGHRSVSWYQQTPGQGLQFLFEYFSETQRNKGNFPGRFSGRQFSNSRSEMNVSTLELGDSALYLCASSLEGGGTGELFFGEGSRLTVL.

There are many counts of this clonotype. The rearrangement links TRBV20-1 to TRBJ1-1, with D tentatively TRBD1 (6 bases). The V end was cut by 3 bases, the J end by 6 bases, with 26 bases between. Per germline, CDR1 DFQATT and CDR2 SNEGSKA (reference sequence). The CDR3 runs 17 residues. CDR3 sequence: CSARDTRGGARLAEAFF. The CDR3, as DNA: TGCAGTGCTAGGGATACTCGAGGGGGGGCTCGGCTGGCTGAAGCTTTCTTT.

This clonotype was counted ten times or more. The J gene is TRBJ2-1, the V gene TRBV12-3 or TRBV12-4; no clear D gene. There are 16 residues in the CDR3. Trimming cost V 7 bases and J 4 bases, with 20 bases left between them. CDR3 protein: CASTTLSLLIYNEQFF. CDR3 sequence (DNA): TGTGCCAGCACCACCCTCTCCCTTCTCATATACAATGAGCAGTTCTTC.

This clonotype turned up a few times. This chain connects TRBV20-1 to TRBJ2-5; no reliable D call. Germline CDR1 DFQATT, CDR2 SNEGSKA (reference sequence). CDR3 length: 15 amino acids. The V end lost 6 bases, the J end lost 4 bases, and 21 bases lay between the germline ends. The CDR3 protein is CSASPPFKGPETQYF. The CDR3 nucleotides read TGCAGTGCCAGCCCCCCCTTCAAAGGGCCAGAGACCCAGTACTTC.

The chain combines TRBV7-9 with TRBJ2-7; 8 nucleotides agree with TRBD1. J gave up 0 bases and V 5 bases, and 6 bases lay outside the gene matches. This CDR3 has 15 residues. Germline V lookup: CDR1 SEHNR, CDR2 FQNEAQ (reference sequence). The CDR3 loop is CASSQDRGGSYEQYF. The CDR3 DNA sequence: TGTGCCAGCAGCCAAGACAGGGGAGGCTCCTACGAGCAGTACTTC.

The chain has TRBV25-1 and TRBJ2-3, with 8 bases that match TRBD1. Germline V gene data show CDR1 as MGHDK and CDR2 as SYGVNS. The CDR3 spans 15 residues. Trimming removed 2 bases from V and 4 bases from J; junction bases left unmatched: 5. The CDR3 sequence: CASSEPTGVSDTQYF. As DNA, the CDR3 is TGTGCCAGCAGTGAACCGACAGGGGTTTCAGATACGCAGTATTTT.